The rows below give T cell receptor beta chains drawn from one sample of a study of cytomegalovirus exposure and HLA in healthy donors. Using immunoSEQ multiplex PCR, the repertoire was profiled, and TCRdb retains in-frame clones only, with some absent. Of fewer than 110,000 clones in the sample, 60% to 85% are singletons; the top ten hold 4%. Sequencing was done on a sample of PBMCs. The receptors here all came from a man aged 50-60 years in good health and CMV-seropositive. Each CDR3 is given with its conserved first and last residue. D genes are given only for firm matches. Where a row states a size, it is once, few, many or the class of an expanded clone; other rows omit it.

v_gene	d_gene	j_gene	abundance	CDR3aa	CDR3nt
TRBV15	NA	TRBJ1-6	few	CATSRDSQGSNSPLHF	TGTGCCACCAGCAGAGATTCCCAGGGGAGCAATTCACCCCTCCACTTT
TRBV5-4	NA	TRBJ2-1	NA	CASSDPGESSYNEQFF	TGTGCCAGCAGCGACCCGGGGGAGAGCTCCTACAATGAGCAGTTCTTC
TRBV2	NA	TRBJ2-7	NA	CASSGSGNYEQYF	TGTGCCAGCAGTGGGTCCGGGAACTACGAGCAGTACTTC
TRBV5-4	NA	TRBJ2-7	NA	CASSLGLASPDEQYF	TGTGCCAGCAGCTTGGGGCTAGCTTCACCCGACGAGCAGTACTTC
TRBV9	NA	TRBJ2-1	NA	CASSVEGTTRHNEQFF	TGTGCCAGCAGCGTAGAAGGGACAACCAGACACAATGAGCAGTTCTTC
TRBV28	TRBD1	TRBJ2-2	NA	CASSLKRLDRGNTGELFF	TGTGCCAGCAGTTTAAAGCGCCTGGACAGGGGGAACACCGGGGAGCTGTTTTTT
TRBV18	NA	TRBJ2-2	NA	CASSPAGHLNTGELFF	TGTGCCAGCTCACCTGCAGGACACCTTAACACCGGGGAGCTGTTTTTT
TRBV7-7	TRBD2	TRBJ2-7	NA	CASSWASGRQYEQYF	TGTGCCAGCAGCTGGGCCAGCGGGAGGCAGTACGAGCAGTACTTC
TRBV4-2	NA	TRBJ1-1	NA	CASSQVADVMNTEAFF	TGTGCCAGCAGCCAAGTGGCGGATGTTATGAACACTGAAGCTTTCTTT
TRBV7-2	NA	TRBJ1-2	once	CASSLRQSRGYTF	TGTGCCAGCAGTTTGCGACAGTCCCGTGGCTACACCTTC
TRBV7-9	NA	TRBJ2-1	once	CASSPFWGDEQFF	TGTGCCAGCAGCCCCTTTTGGGGCGATGAGCAGTTCTTC
TRBV15	NA	TRBJ2-5	NA	CATSSNRGGTQYF	TGTGCCACCAGCAGCAACAGGGGGGGGACCCAGTACTTC
TRBV5-1	NA	TRBJ2-1	NA	CASSATLGEDSYNEQFF	TGCGCCAGCAGCGCTACTCTGGGGGAGGACTCCTACAATGAGCAGTTCTTC
TRBV28	NA	TRBJ1-3	NA	CASSSRLLSGNTIYF	TGTGCCAGCAGTTCCAGGCTTCTCTCTGGAAACACCATATATTTT
TRBV6-1	TRBD2	TRBJ2-1	NA	CASRPNSGSYEQFF	TGTGCCAGCAGACCTAATAGCGGGAGTTATGAGCAGTTCTTC
TRBV7-6	NA	TRBJ2-5	NA	CASSLGPLLARETQYF	TGTGCCAGCAGCTTAGGGCCCCTACTAGCCCGAGAGACCCAGTACTTC
TRBV5-4	TRBD2	TRBJ2-7	NA	CASSLLAGDGSYEQYF	TGTGCCAGCAGCCTACTAGCGGGAGATGGGTCCTACGAGCAGTACTTC
TRBV6-4	NA	TRBJ2-5	NA	CASSETGFSETQYF	TGTGCCAGCAGTGAAACAGGGTTCAGTGAGACCCAGTACTTC
TRBV4-2	TRBD2	TRBJ2-5	NA	CASSQAPTSRETQYF	TGTGCCAGCAGCCAAGCTCCGACTAGCCGAGAGACCCAGTACTTC
TRBV6-1	TRBD1	TRBJ2-6	NA	CASSEGAPGANVLTF	TGTGCCAGCAGCGAGGGGGCGCCTGGGGCCAACGTCCTGACTTTC
TRBV27	TRBD1	TRBJ2-2	NA	CAGPGTDTGELFF	TGTGCCGGACCCGGGACAGACACCGGGGAGCTGTTTTTT
TRBV10-3	TRBD1	TRBJ1-2	NA	CAARDREESRYTF	TGTGCCGCACGGGACAGAGAGGAAAGCCGCTACACCTTC
TRBV10-1	NA	TRBJ2-4	NA	CASSSDRIAKNIQYF	TGCGCCAGCAGTTCCGACAGAATAGCCAAAAACATTCAGTACTTC
TRBV25-1	TRBD1	TRBJ2-1	few	CASSGQGAKSLSYNEQFF	TGTGCCAGCTCAGGACAGGGGGCGAAATCCCTCTCCTACAATGAGCAGTTCTTC
TRBV28	TRBD1	TRBJ2-7	NA	CASSLPGQGADEQYF	TGTGCCAGCAGTTTGCCCGGACAGGGGGCGGACGAGCAGTACTTC
TRBV6-5	TRBD1	TRBJ1-2	NA	CASKTGNYGYTF	TGTGCCAGCAAGACAGGGAACTATGGCTACACCTTC
TRBV6-4	TRBD1	TRBJ1-1	NA	CASSRDREVSEAFF	TGTGCCAGCAGTCGGGACAGGGAGGTTAGTGAAGCTTTCTTT
TRBV7-9	TRBD2	TRBJ2-3	once	CASSLALAGAATDTQYF	TGTGCCAGCAGCTTAGCCCTAGCGGGAGCGGCGACAGATACGCAGTATTTT